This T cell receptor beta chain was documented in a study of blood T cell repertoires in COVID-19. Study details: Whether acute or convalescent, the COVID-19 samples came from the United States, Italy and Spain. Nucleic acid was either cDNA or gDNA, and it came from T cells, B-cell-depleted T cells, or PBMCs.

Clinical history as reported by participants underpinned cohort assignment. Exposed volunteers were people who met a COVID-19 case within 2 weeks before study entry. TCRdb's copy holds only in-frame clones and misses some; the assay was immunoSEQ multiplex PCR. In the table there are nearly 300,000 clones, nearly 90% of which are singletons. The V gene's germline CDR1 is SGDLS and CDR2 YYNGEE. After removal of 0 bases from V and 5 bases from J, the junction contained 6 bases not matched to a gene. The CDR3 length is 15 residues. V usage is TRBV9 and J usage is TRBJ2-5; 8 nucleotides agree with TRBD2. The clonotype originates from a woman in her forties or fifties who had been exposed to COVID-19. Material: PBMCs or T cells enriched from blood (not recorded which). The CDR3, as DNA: TGTGCCAGCAGCGTAGGCGGGGGGAGGTCGGAGACCCAGTACTTC. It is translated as CASSVGGGRSETQYF. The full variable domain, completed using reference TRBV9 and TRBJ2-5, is DSGVTQTPKHLITATGQRVTLRCSPRSGDLSVYWYQQSLDQGLQFLIQYYNGEERAKGNILERFSAQQFPDLHSELNLSSLELGDSALYFCASSVGGGRSETQYFGPGTRLLVL.